This TCR beta chain was recorded in a study of control samples from healthy donors and cancer patients. The trim removed 3 bases at V and 0 bases at J, leaving 8 bases unmatched. The germline gives CDR1 SGHTS, CDR2 YDEGEE. The CDR3 totals 16 residues. TCRdb keeps only in-frame clones here, not all; method: immunoSEQ multiplex PCR. The sample contains approximately 90,000 clones, about 88% of which appear only once. The TCR sequence derives from a man aged 65-85 years with lung cancer. This rearrangement joins TRBV5-8 to TRBJ1-2, with 7 nucleotides matching TRBD1. The sample consisted of PBMCs. This CDR3 is CASSSFPGQSNYGYTF. DNA for the CDR3: TGTGCCAGCAGCTCATTTCCGGGACAGTCTAACTATGGCTACACCTTC.